This entry lists 17 T cell receptor beta chains sequenced from one sample in a study of CD8 T cells in Susac syndrome. It was with random hexamers that about 0.45 to 1 ug RNA was reverse transcribed. TCRdb used MiXCR to reprocess the immunoSEQ multiplex PCR reads, holding one entry per CDR3 protein. The table records about 130,000 distinct CDR3 sequences, about 95% of them present only once. Sequencing was carried out using CD8+ T cells from PBMCs. The source is a human donor with Susac syndrome.

The chain has TRBV29-1 and TRBJ2-3, with D tentatively TRBD2 (6 bases). V gave up 7 bases and J gave up 0 bases, with 11 bases separating them. This CDR3 comprises 13 residues. Germline CDR1 SQVTM, CDR2 ANQGSEA. CDR3 sequence: CSGWGTSTDTQYF. CDR3 coding DNA: TGCAGCGGTTGGGGGACTAGCACAGATACGCAGTATTTT.

This chain's CDR3 is CASSAGASEDNEQFF. The CDR3 DNA sequence: TGTGCCAGCAGCGCTGGGGCTAGCGAAGACAATGAGCAGTTCTTC. V gene TRBV9 combines with J gene TRBJ2-1; D perhaps matches TRBD2 (6 bases). The CDR3 sequence is 15 residues long. V was trimmed by 3 bases and J by 5 bases, leaving 15 bases between them. Per germline, CDR1 SGDLS and CDR2 YYNGEE. Complete variable domain (other parts from reference TRBV9 and TRBJ2-1): DSGVTQTPKHLITATGQRVTLRCSPRSGDLSVYWYQQSLDQGLQFLIQYYNGEERAKGNILERFSAQQFPDLHSELNLSSLELGDSALYFCASSAGASEDNEQFFGPGTRLTVL.

The rearrangement uses TRBV14 and TRBJ2-1; the match to TRBD1 covers 9 bases. Germline V lookup: CDR1 SGHDN, CDR2 FVKESK. The CDR3 contains 15 residues. The junction had 7 bases not matched to a gene; V was cut back by 3 bases and J by 7 bases. The DNA of the CDR3 is TGTGCCAGCAGCCAGGAGGGGACAGGGAGAAATGAGCAGTTCTTC. Translation: CASSQEGTGRNEQFF.

The rearrangement uses TRBV27 and TRBJ1-1; D possibly corresponds to TRBD1 (6 bases). This CDR3 comprises 12 residues. Germline CDR1 is MNHEY and CDR2 is SMNVEV (reference sequence). V was clipped by 4 bases and J by 8 bases, with 11 bases between them. The CDR3 DNA follows: TGTGCCAGCAGTTCCAGGGGAAGCGAAGCTTTCTTT. This translates into CASSSRGSEAFF.

The chain combines TRBV27 with TRBJ2-3, with D tentatively TRBD1 (5 bases). Germline CDR1 is MNHEY and CDR2 is SMNVEV (reference sequence). V was clipped by 11 bases and J by 2 bases, with 20 bases between them. The CDR3 totals 15 residues. As DNA, the CDR3 is TGTGCCTCCCGGTCCGCAGGGATTCCCACAGATACGCAGTATTTT. This translates into CASRSAGIPTDTQYF.

The chain couples TRBV7-3 to TRBJ2-1; D not resolved. Germline V lookup: CDR1 SGHTA, CDR2 FQGTGA. V lost 0 bases, J lost 10 bases, and 10 bases lay in between. This CDR3 has 13 amino acids. In DNA form, the CDR3 reads TGTGCCAGCAGCTTAACTTTGGCGTGGGAGCAGTTCTTC. Translating gives CASSLTLAWEQFF.

This chain uses TRBV7-8 with TRBJ1-1; D gene uncertain. The CDR3 has 14 amino acids. Trimming removed 5 bases from V and 7 bases from J, with 17 bases in between. Germline V gene data show CDR1 as SGHVS and CDR2 as FQNEAQ. DNA of the CDR3: TGTGCCAGCAGCCATTACGCGGGCAGCGGTGAAGCTTTCTTT. It is translated as CASSHYAGSGEAFF.

This clonotype was seen only once. The chain recombines TRBV5-6 with TRBJ2-7; 7 bases line up with TRBD2. V lost 4 bases, J lost 4 bases, and 20 bases stayed unmatched. This CDR3 has 18 amino acids. The germline CDR1 and CDR2 sequences are SGHDT and YYEEEE. CDR3 DNA: TGTGCCAGCAGCCCCCGTGCTAGGGACTCCCGGGGGGATTACGAGCAGTACTTC. This encodes CASSPRARDSRGDYEQYF.

The rearrangement uses TRBV20-1 and TRBJ2-1; 13 bases line up with TRBD2. The length of the CDR3 is 18 residues. Germline V gene lookup returns CDR1 DFQATT and CDR2 SNEGSKA (reference sequence). J was trimmed by 4 bases and V by 5 bases; bases with no gene match: 14. The CDR3 DNA follows: TGCAGTGCTGGACCTCGCGGGACTAGCGGGGTGGTTTACAATGAGCAGTTCTTC. This gives the protein CSAGPRGTSGVVYNEQFF.

The chain is built from TRBV7-9 and TRBJ2-7; possible D gene TRBD2, 5 bases. Germline CDR1 reads SEHNR; CDR2 reads FQNEAQ (reference sequence). The CDR3 has 18 amino acids. Trimming cost V 6 bases and J 2 bases, with 26 bases left between them. CDR3 nucleotides: TGTGCCAGCAGTCTAGGGCGGGCGCAGCTTGGGCGGACCTACGAGCAGTACTTC. Translation gives CASSLGRAQLGRTYEQYF.

The chain recombines TRBV6-5 with TRBJ2-7; D is possibly TRBD2 (7 bases). V was trimmed by 6 bases and J by 5 bases, leaving 17 bases between them. This CDR3 comprises 14 residues. The germline CDR1 and CDR2 sequences are MNHEY and SVGAGI. CDR3 bases: TGTGCCAGCAGACCCGCGGGGGCAAGGAACGAGCAGTACTTC. It translates to CASRPAGARNEQYF.

V is TRBV18 and J is TRBJ2-5, with a weak D call TRBD2 (5 bases). Germline CDR1 KGHSH, CDR2 LQKENI. The CDR3 spans 14 residues. The ends were cut back, 0 bases at V and 4 bases at J, with 9 bases in the middle. CDR3 bases: TGTGCCAGCTCACCACCAGGGAGTCCAGAGACCCAGTACTTC. It specifies CASSPPGSPETQYF.

The chain carries TRBV14 and TRBJ2-7; D is perhaps TRBD1 (6 bases). Trimming stripped 4 bases from V and 3 bases from J, with 13 bases between. CDR1 and CDR2 (germline): SGHDN, FVKESK. This CDR3 contains 14 residues. The CDR3 loop is CASSLGASGYEQYF. Written as DNA, the CDR3 is TGTGCCAGCAGCCTGGGGGCCTCGGGCTACGAGCAGTACTTC. The whole variable domain, remainder taken from reference TRBV14 and TRBJ2-7, is EAGVTQFPSHSVIEKGQTVTLRCDPISGHDNLYWYRRVMGKEIKFLLHFVKESKQDESGMPNNRFLAERTGGTYSTLKVQPAELEDSGVYFCASSLGASGYEQYFGPGTRLTVT.

The genes are TRBV29-1 and TRBJ2-7, with D possibly called TRBD1 or TRBD2 (5 bases each). CDR3 length: 11 amino acids. CDR1 is SQVTM and CDR2 is ANQGSEA in the germline V gene. V shed 8 bases and J shed 5 bases, with 13 bases lying between them. CDR3 DNA sequence: TGCAGCCATCTTGAGGGGAACGAGCAGTACTTC. Amino acids: CSHLEGNEQYF.

The chain combines TRBV5-6 with TRBJ2-1; TRBD2 agrees at 9 bases. J was trimmed by 6 bases and V by 4 bases; bases with no gene match: 2. The V gene's germline CDR1 is SGHDT and CDR2 YYEEEE. There are 13 residues in the CDR3. Here the CDR3 DNA reads TGTGCCAGCAGCGCGGGAGGGGGCAATGAGCAGTTCTTC. Translated: CASSAGGGNEQFF.

This chain links TRBV11-3 with TRBJ2-1, with 10 positions matching TRBD2. The CDR3 totals 16 residues. Germline lookup yields CDR1 SGHNT and CDR2 YENEEA. With V trimmed by 5 bases and J by 5 bases, 9 bases remained unmatched. CDR3 in DNA: TGTGCCAGCAGCAGACTAGCGGGCCTATCCCACAATGAGCAGTTCTTC. Translating it yields CASSRLAGLSHNEQFF.

This chain uses TRBV7-6 with TRBJ2-3; 7 positions match TRBD2. Germline assignment: CDR1 SGHVS and CDR2 FNYEAQ. This CDR3 comprises 15 residues. Unmatched junction bases numbered 4, after V lost 2 bases and J lost 2 bases. The CDR3 here is CASSLLGGDTDTQYF. In DNA form, the CDR3 reads TGTGCCAGCAGCTTACTGGGGGGGGACACAGATACGCAGTATTTT. The variable domain in full, with the rest retrieved from reference TRBV7-6 and TRBJ2-3, is GAGVSQSPRYKVTKRGQDVALRCDPISGHVSLYWYRQALGQGPEFLTYFNYEAQQDKSGLPNDRFSAERPEGSISTLTIQRTEQRDSAMYRCASSLLGGDTDTQYFGPGTRLTVL.